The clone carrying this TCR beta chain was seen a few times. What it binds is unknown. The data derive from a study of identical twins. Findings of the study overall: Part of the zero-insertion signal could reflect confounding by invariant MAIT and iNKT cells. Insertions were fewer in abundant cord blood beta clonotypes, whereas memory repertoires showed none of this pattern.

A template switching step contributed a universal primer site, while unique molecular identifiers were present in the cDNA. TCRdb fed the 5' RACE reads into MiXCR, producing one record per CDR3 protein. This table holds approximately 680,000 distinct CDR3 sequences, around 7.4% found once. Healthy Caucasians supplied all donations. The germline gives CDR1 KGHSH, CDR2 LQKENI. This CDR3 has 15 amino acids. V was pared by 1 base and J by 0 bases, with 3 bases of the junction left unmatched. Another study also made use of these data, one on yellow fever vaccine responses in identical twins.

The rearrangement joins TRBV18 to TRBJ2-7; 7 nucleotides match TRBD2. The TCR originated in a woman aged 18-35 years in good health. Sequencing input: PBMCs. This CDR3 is CASSPREGYSYEQYF. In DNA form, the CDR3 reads TGTGCCAGCTCACCACGGGAGGGCTACTCCTACGAGCAGTACTTC.